Listed below are T cell receptor beta chains from one sample, sequenced in a study of T cells in tumors after PD-1 blockade. Using immunoSEQ multiplex PCR, the repertoire was profiled, and TCRdb retains in-frame clones only, with some absent. The data contain approximately 47,000 clones, approximately 79% of them seen just once; the ten biggest clones take up around 9.3%. Material: PBMCs, obtained before anti-PD-1 therapy. The receptors stem from a human donor with advanced basal cell or squamous cell carcinoma (not recorded which). Each CDR3 is given with its conserved first and last residue.

TRBV7-9	TRBJ2-7	14	CASSLGRQNYEQYF
TRBV4-1	TRBJ1-5	15	CASSPEGHDDQPQHF
TRBV3-1/TRBV3-2	TRBJ1-1	14	CASSQEWGRGEAFF
TRBV2	TRBJ2-1	13	CASSLYRDNEQFF
TRBV5-5	TRBJ1-5	14	CASSLGQGLQPQHF
TRBV19	TRBJ2-3	14	CASSEWGSADTQYF
TRBV5-1	TRBJ2-7	14	CASSLAYHSYEQYF
TRBV6-6	TRBJ2-7	16	CASSYAVGTDDYEQYF
TRBV5-4	TRBJ1-1	15	CASSLTGAGGTEAFF
TRBV7-2	TRBJ2-3	18	CASSLSLAGGRLTDTQYF
TRBV28	TRBJ1-6	15	CASTQWEGNNSPLHF
TRBV20-1	TRBJ1-5	14	CSASFERSNQPQHF
TRBV19	TRBJ1-1	14	CASSIGLGKGQAFF
TRBV7-8	TRBJ1-1	14	CASSLAGLNTEAFF
TRBV2	TRBJ2-7	15	CASSKTGGTAYEQYF
TRBV19	TRBJ2-3	15	CASSISQMATDTQYF
TRBV2	TRBJ2-1	14	CASNSRGVKNEQFF
TRBV3-1/TRBV3-2	TRBJ2-7	11	CASSQDFEQYF
TRBV29-1	TRBJ2-7	13	CSVARDRGEEQYF
TRBV6-5	TRBJ1-2	15	CASSPSLGGWWGYTF
TRBV4-1	TRBJ2-5	15	CASSRVKSVRETQYF
TRBV7-3	TRBJ2-7	17	CASSLENPGTSGGKQYF
TRBV2	TRBJ2-1	13	CASSAGGVHEQFF
TRBV10-1	TRBJ2-1	16	CASSENVAGFYNEQFF
TRBV7-9	TRBJ1-4	14	CASSLRGTNEKLFF
TRBV27	TRBJ1-2	12	CASSPGTGAVTF
TRBV2	TRBJ2-3	14	CASSEGGSTDTQYF
TRBV6-5	TRBJ1-2	15	CASSHPRGAGYGYTF
TRBV6-5	TRBJ1-1	15	CASRRARGTNTEAFF
TRBV2	TRBJ1-2	13	CASTIGTGGGYTF
TRBV28	TRBJ2-7	12	CASSPGGGEQYF
TRBV12-5	TRBJ1-6	15	CASGYGQVPGSPLHF
TRBV3-1/TRBV3-2	TRBJ1-5	14	CASSQGYSNQPQHF
TRBV28	TRBJ2-3	13	CASSNSGSIPQYF
TRBV5-6	TRBJ2-1	14	CASSLGTGYNEQFF
TRBV9	TRBJ1-2	15	CASSLSEGSMVGYTF
TRBV19	TRBJ2-1	12	CASSGAGGAQFF
TRBV5-6	TRBJ1-1	15	CASSLTQLLGTEAFF
TRBV6-6	TRBJ1-1	14	CASSYLYRDSEAFF
TRBV5-1	TRBJ1-2	14	CASSLDPLGAGYTF
TRBV7-6	TRBJ2-5	15	CASSAGISWGETQYF
TRBV18	TRBJ2-2	16	CASSQLSWRNTGELFF
TRBV6-5	TRBJ2-7	15	CASSYERHPSYEQYF
TRBV6-5	TRBJ2-6	16	CASSYSARSSSEVLTF
TRBV11-3	TRBJ1-1	12	CASSFSGTEAFF
TRBV3-1/TRBV3-2	TRBJ1-4	19	CASSQRRGTGNSRIEKLFF